These T cell receptor beta chains were read from a single sample in a study of CXCR3-negative and CXCR3-positive naive CD8 T cells. After re-calling the 5' RACE reads, TCRdb lists one entry per CDR3 protein, DNA absent. This table lists tens of thousands of distinct CDR3 sequences. The sample was naive CXCR3+ CD8+ T cells from blood. The source of these receptors is a human donor in good health. Some clones in this sample may be carry-over from other donors' samples. Both conserved end residues are part of each CDR3. Size is omitted from some rows. Given values are once, few, many or a class for expanded clones.

clone size: -; J gene: TRBJ2-7; V gene: TRBV5-1; CDR3 protein: CASRLAGDSYEQYF
clone size: -; J gene: TRBJ1-1; V gene: TRBV4-2; CDR3 protein: CASSQEFWIGNTEAFF
clone size: -; J gene: TRBJ1-1; V gene: TRBV3-1; CDR3 protein: CASSHASGGNAEAFF
clone size: -; J gene: TRBJ1-5; V gene: TRBV7-2; CDR3 protein: CASSLARTGGYSNQPQHF
clone size: -; J gene: TRBJ2-7; V gene: TRBV5-1; CDR3 protein: CASSLGADPYEQYF
clone size: -; J gene: TRBJ2-2; V gene: TRBV7-8; CDR3 protein: CASSLLSGTNTGELFF
clone size: -; J gene: TRBJ2-3; V gene: TRBV19; CDR3 protein: CATTGGADTQYF
clone size: -; J gene: TRBJ2-7; V gene: TRBV5-5; CDR3 protein: CASSLRSSDSANYEQYF
clone size: -; J gene: TRBJ1-2; V gene: TRBV29-1; CDR3 protein: CSVETVYGYTF
clone size: -; J gene: TRBJ2-3; V gene: TRBV5-6; CDR3 protein: CASSSRLAGVTDTQYF
clone size: -; J gene: TRBJ1-5; V gene: TRBV4-3; CDR3 protein: CASSQGQYSNQPQHF
clone size: -; J gene: TRBJ2-1; V gene: TRBV6-2/TRBV6-3; CDR3 protein: CASSHYVTYNEQFF
clone size: -; J gene: TRBJ2-2; V gene: TRBV28; CDR3 protein: CASSFKPQELFF
clone size: -; J gene: TRBJ2-1; V gene: TRBV20-1; CDR3 protein: CSARDYMEEQFF
clone size: -; J gene: TRBJ2-1; V gene: TRBV30; CDR3 protein: CAWSGAEYNEQFF
clone size: -; J gene: TRBJ2-7; V gene: TRBV5-6; CDR3 protein: CASSFGTGPHEQYF
clone size: -; J gene: TRBJ2-5; V gene: TRBV9; CDR3 protein: CASSPNTGTQYF
clone size: medium-sized; J gene: TRBJ2-1; V gene: TRBV7-9; CDR3 protein: CASSPTGGIGNEQFF
clone size: -; J gene: TRBJ1-2; V gene: TRBV2; CDR3 protein: CASLEETYGYTF
clone size: -; J gene: TRBJ1-3; V gene: TRBV7-3; CDR3 protein: CASSPDAVSGNTIYF
clone size: -; J gene: TRBJ2-3; V gene: TRBV7-9; CDR3 protein: CASSLFLTSVGTDTQYF
clone size: -; J gene: TRBJ2-1; V gene: TRBV6-2/TRBV6-3; CDR3 protein: CASTEGPAVGAVLGEGEQFF
clone size: -; J gene: TRBJ2-7; V gene: TRBV7-9; CDR3 protein: CASSPLAGGPDEQYF
clone size: -; J gene: TRBJ1-1; V gene: TRBV12-3/TRBV12-4; CDR3 protein: CASSPFRDRGFEAFF
clone size: -; J gene: TRBJ1-1; V gene: TRBV5-1; CDR3 protein: CASSDSHPEAFF
clone size: -; J gene: TRBJ1-1; V gene: TRBV6-5; CDR3 protein: CASSYSGFTEAFF
clone size: -; J gene: TRBJ1-4; V gene: TRBV9; CDR3 protein: CASSAGQEINEKLFF
clone size: -; J gene: TRBJ2-7; V gene: TRBV7-3; CDR3 protein: CASSLYPGNYEQYF
clone size: -; J gene: TRBJ2-3; V gene: TRBV4-2; CDR3 protein: CASSPGPLADTQYF
clone size: -; J gene: TRBJ2-6; V gene: TRBV19; CDR3 protein: CASSIGGRSGANVLTF
clone size: -; J gene: TRBJ1-1; V gene: TRBV10-3; CDR3 protein: CAISDPAGNTEAFF
clone size: -; J gene: TRBJ2-3; V gene: TRBV7-3; CDR3 protein: CASSHQKADTQYF
clone size: -; J gene: TRBJ2-7; V gene: TRBV7-3; CDR3 protein: CASSRKRGESSYEQYF
clone size: -; J gene: TRBJ1-2; V gene: TRBV29-1; CDR3 protein: CSVEEDPGYTF
clone size: -; J gene: TRBJ1-2; V gene: TRBV25-1; CDR3 protein: CASSPRTGAYYGYTF
clone size: -; J gene: TRBJ2-5; V gene: TRBV6-2/TRBV6-3; CDR3 protein: CASSYDHRTGGQETQYF
clone size: -; J gene: TRBJ1-2; V gene: TRBV29-1; CDR3 protein: CSVEITGTGNYGYTF
clone size: -; J gene: TRBJ2-7; V gene: TRBV5-1; CDR3 protein: CASSFRAGGGYEQYF
clone size: -; J gene: TRBJ2-7; V gene: TRBV5-1; CDR3 protein: CASSLPRNYEQYF
clone size: -; J gene: TRBJ2-2; V gene: TRBV7-2; CDR3 protein: CASSLEVSGNLNTGELFF
clone size: -; J gene: TRBJ2-2; V gene: TRBV7-3; CDR3 protein: CASSSSGRTGELFF
clone size: -; J gene: TRBJ2-3; V gene: TRBV7-6; CDR3 protein: CASSSWTSGFTDTQYF
clone size: -; J gene: TRBJ1-1; V gene: TRBV12-3/TRBV12-4; CDR3 protein: CASSIAPVGRTEAFF
clone size: -; J gene: TRBJ2-7; V gene: TRBV27; CDR3 protein: CASGGPGADEQYF
clone size: -; J gene: TRBJ2-1; V gene: TRBV10-3; CDR3 protein: CAISESLRGRYNEQFF
clone size: -; J gene: TRBJ1-2; V gene: TRBV29-1; CDR3 protein: CSVDRTANYGYTF
clone size: -; J gene: TRBJ2-7; V gene: TRBV7-2; CDR3 protein: CASSSYLGSYEQYF
clone size: -; J gene: TRBJ2-2; V gene: TRBV27; CDR3 protein: CASLASGYTGELFF
clone size: medium-sized; J gene: TRBJ2-7; V gene: TRBV7-6; CDR3 protein: CASSPGGGQLYEQYF
clone size: -; J gene: TRBJ2-2; V gene: TRBV6-4; CDR3 protein: CASSDSAGELFF
clone size: -; J gene: TRBJ2-7; V gene: TRBV7-6; CDR3 protein: CASSYEGGISYEQYF
clone size: -; J gene: TRBJ2-7; V gene: TRBV20-1; CDR3 protein: CSARSLSRGPLEQYF
clone size: -; J gene: TRBJ2-3; V gene: TRBV4-3; CDR3 protein: CASSQDGVLAPDTQYF
clone size: -; J gene: TRBJ1-1; V gene: TRBV4-2; CDR3 protein: CASSHPFGDRVAEAFF
clone size: -; J gene: TRBJ2-1; V gene: TRBV6-6; CDR3 protein: CASRDRSGGNEQFF
clone size: -; J gene: TRBJ2-5; V gene: TRBV5-5; CDR3 protein: CASSLSLAAPTQYF
clone size: -; J gene: TRBJ2-5; V gene: TRBV29-1; CDR3 protein: CSVVQGAGETQYF
clone size: -; J gene: TRBJ1-1; V gene: TRBV5-4; CDR3 protein: CASSVRGNTEAFF